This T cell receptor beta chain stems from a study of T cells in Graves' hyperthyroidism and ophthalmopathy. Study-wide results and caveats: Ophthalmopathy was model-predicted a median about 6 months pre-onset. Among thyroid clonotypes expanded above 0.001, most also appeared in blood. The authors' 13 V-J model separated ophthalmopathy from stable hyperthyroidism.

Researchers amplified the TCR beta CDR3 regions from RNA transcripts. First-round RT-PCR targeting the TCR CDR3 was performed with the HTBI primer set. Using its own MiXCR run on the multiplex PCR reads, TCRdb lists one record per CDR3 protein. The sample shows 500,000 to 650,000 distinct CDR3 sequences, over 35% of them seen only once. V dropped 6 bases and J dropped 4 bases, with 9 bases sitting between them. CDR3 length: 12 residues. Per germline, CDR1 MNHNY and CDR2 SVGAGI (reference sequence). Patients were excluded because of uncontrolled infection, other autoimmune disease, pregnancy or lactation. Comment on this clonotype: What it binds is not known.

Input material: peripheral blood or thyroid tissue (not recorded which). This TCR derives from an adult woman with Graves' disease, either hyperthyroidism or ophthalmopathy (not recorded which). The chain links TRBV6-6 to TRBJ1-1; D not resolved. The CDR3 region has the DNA TGTGCCAGCAGGCTAGCGGGCACTGAAGCTTTCTTT. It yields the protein CASRLAGTEAFF.